This TCR beta chain stems from a study of blood T cell repertoires in COVID-19 (dated by TCRdb to 2020 to 2022). With respect to the entire study: Samples from collaborators originated in the United States, Italy and Spain and spanned both the acute and convalescent phases of COVID-19. The material from the prospective study consisted of cDNA or gDNA derived from T cells, B-cell-depleted T cells, or PBMCs. Deeply sampled blood TCRbeta repertoires from subjects exposed to, actively infected with, or recovered from COVID-19 were included in the dataset. The repertoires were released in a freely available public database intended as a resource for research on the immune response to SARS-CoV-2. The samples were drawn from two sources: the first 160 participants of the ongoing ImmuneRACE study, and fewer than 1,500 subjects contributed by 6 global collaborators. A de-identified subject ID, COVID-19 status, age in years and sex were almost always included in the sample metadata. Where available, HLA class I and class II types were obtained from metadata supplied by the sample provider rather than from assay-based typing. The research as a whole found: How much clinical and demographic metadata was included differed by source and by participant, and the metadata was provided uncurated.

V is shortened by 5 bases, J by 0 bases, and the region joining them spans 13 bases. The germline V gene sets CDR1 to SGHAT and CDR2 to FQNNGV. The CDR3 measures 15 amino acids from cysteine to phenylalanine. Of the read, only the CDR3 DNA is kept; its 45 bases are in frame from base 1. The immunoSEQ Assay, a bias-controlled multiplex PCR, was used to amplify TCRbeta CDR3 regions from genomic DNA. The published analysis was carried out like this. Nucleated cell counts per sample were estimated from amplification of reference gene primers within the assay. To quantify the absolute abundance of each unique TCRbeta CDR3 rearrangement, sequence reads were collapsed and filtered. Productive Simpson clonality was computed per sample as the square root of Simpson's diversity index over productive rearrangements. Sourced from immuneACCESS, this table was stored by TCRdb with only in-frame sequences that have V and J called. A share of the clones is absent; for the studies checked, an unresolved V gene accounts for under half, and the remainder has no known explanation. From that table come the V and J calls and clone size; the DNA was used to work out D and trimming. The sample table shows about 110,000 clones, and approximately 70% are seen once. The ten largest clonotypes hold 6% to 8.5% of the sample.

Collaborating institutions collected whole blood in K2EDTA tubes following their own protocols. For TCRbeta analysis, collaborator samples were shipped as frozen whole blood, as isolated PBMCs, or as DNA extracted from either sample type. This clone appeared a single time. No cognate antigen has been identified for it. One base away there is no much larger clone; base qualities are not given. Source material: peripheral blood. The V and J genes are TRBV11-2 and TRBJ1-2; D gene: possibly TRBD1, on 6 matching bases. The TCR sequence derives from a woman aged 55-70 years with acute or convalescent COVID-19. The CDR3 protein sequence reads: CASSPGGAPNYGYTF. The bases are TGTGCCAGCAGCCCCGGGGGGGCACCTAACTATGGCTACACCTTC.